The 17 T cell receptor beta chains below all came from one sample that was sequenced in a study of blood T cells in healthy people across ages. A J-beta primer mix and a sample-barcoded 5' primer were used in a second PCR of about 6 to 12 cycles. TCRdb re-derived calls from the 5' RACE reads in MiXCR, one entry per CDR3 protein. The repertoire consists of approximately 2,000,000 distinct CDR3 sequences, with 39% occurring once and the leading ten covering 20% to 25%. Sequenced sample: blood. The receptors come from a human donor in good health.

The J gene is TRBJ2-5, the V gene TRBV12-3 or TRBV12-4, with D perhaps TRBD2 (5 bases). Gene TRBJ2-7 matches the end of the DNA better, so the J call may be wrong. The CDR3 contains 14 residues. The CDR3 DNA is TGTGCCAGCAGTTTAGGTGTTCAAGGGAGCGAGCAGTACTTC. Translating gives CASSLGVQGSEQYF.

DNA of the CDR3: TGCAGTGCTAGAGATGGGACCATCCCCCAAGAGACCCAGTACTTC. This gives the protein CSARDGTIPQETQYF. V gene TRBV20-1 combines with J gene TRBJ2-5; D could derive from TRBD1 or TRBD2 (5 bases each). CDR1 DFQATT and CDR2 SNEGSKA come from the germline V gene (reference sequence). V was trimmed by 0 bases and J by 1 base, leaving 12 bases between them. The CDR3 spans 15 residues.

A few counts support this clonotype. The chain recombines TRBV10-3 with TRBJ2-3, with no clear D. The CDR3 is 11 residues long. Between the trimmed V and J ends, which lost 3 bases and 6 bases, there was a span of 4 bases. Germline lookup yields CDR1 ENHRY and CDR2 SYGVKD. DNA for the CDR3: TGTGCCATCAGTGACCGGGATACGCAGTATTTT. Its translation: CAISDRDTQYF.

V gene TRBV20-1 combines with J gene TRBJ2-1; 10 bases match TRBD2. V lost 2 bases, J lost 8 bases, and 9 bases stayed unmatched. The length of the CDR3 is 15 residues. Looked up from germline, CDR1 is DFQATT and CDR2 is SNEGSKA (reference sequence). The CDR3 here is CSARQSGGAIHEQFF. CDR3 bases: TGCAGTGCTAGACAGAGCGGGGGGGCCATCCATGAGCAGTTCTTC.

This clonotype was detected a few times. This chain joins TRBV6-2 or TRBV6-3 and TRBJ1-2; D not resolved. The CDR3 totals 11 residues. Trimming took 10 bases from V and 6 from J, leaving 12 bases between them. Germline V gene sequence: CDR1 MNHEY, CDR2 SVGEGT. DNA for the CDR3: TGTGCCATCAAGGGAGTAGATGGCTACACCTTC. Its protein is CAIKGVDGYTF.

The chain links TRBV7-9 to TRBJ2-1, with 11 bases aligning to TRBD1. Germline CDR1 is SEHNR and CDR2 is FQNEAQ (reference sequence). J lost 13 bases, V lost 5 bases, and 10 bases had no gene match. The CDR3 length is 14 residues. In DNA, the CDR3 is TGTGCCAGCAGCCGGACAGGGGGCGCGTTCGGACAGTTCTTC. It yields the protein CASSRTGGAFGQFF.

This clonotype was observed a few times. This CDR3 is CASSLAGAGIYGYTF. DNA of the CDR3: TGTGCCAGCAGCTTAGCAGGAGCCGGAATCTATGGCTACACCTTC. The chain uses TRBV13 and TRBJ1-2; no firm D call. There are 15 residues in the CDR3. V lost 1 base and J 4 bases, leaving 13 bases between the germline ends. Germline CDR1 reads PRHDT; CDR2 reads FYEKMQ (reference sequence).

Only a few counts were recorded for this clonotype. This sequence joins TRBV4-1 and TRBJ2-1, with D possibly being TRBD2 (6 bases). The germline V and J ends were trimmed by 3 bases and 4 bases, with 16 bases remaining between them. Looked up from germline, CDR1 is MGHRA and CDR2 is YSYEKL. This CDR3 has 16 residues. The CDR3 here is CASSQGHGTPYNEQFF. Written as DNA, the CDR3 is TGCGCCAGCAGCCAGGGGCACGGGACTCCATACAATGAGCAGTTCTTC.

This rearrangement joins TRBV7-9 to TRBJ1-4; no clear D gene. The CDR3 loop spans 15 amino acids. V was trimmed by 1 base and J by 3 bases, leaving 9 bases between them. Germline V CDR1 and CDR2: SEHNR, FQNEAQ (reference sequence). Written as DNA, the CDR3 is TGTGCCAGCAGCTTAGGGCAGGTGTCTAATGAAAAACTGTTTTTT. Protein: CASSLGQVSNEKLFF.

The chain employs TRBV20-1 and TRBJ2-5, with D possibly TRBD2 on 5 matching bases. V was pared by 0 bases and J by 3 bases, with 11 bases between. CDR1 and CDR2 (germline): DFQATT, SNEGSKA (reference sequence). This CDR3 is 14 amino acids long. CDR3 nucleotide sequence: TGCAGTGCTAGAGACTCGGACGGGGAAGAGACCCAGTACTTC. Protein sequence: CSARDSDGEETQYF.

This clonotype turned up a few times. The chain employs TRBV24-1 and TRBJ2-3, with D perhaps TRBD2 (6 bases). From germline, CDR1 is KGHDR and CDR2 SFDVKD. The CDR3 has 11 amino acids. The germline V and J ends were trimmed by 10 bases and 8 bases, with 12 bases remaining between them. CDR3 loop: CATTGGSTQYF. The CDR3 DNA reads TGTGCCACTACTGGGGGGAGTACGCAGTATTTT.

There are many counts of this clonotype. CDR3 nucleotide sequence: TGTGCCAGCAGTGAAGGTCAGGCGGGTTCCTATGGCTACACCTTC. Translation gives CASSEGQAGSYGYTF. The chain recombines TRBV6-1 with TRBJ1-2; the D is unclear. Germline assignment: CDR1 MNHNS and CDR2 SASEGT. The CDR3 is 15 residues long. V gave up 1 base and J gave up 4 bases, with 13 bases separating them.

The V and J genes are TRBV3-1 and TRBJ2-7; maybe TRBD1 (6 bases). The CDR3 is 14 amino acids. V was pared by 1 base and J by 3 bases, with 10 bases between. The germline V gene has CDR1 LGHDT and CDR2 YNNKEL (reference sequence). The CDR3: CASSQVNRDYEQYF. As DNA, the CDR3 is TGTGCCAGCAGCCAAGTGAACAGGGACTACGAGCAGTACTTC.

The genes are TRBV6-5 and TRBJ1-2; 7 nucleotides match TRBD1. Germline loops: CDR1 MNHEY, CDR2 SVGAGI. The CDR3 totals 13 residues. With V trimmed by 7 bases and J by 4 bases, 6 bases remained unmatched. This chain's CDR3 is CASTDRAGYGYTF. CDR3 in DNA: TGTGCCAGCACAGACAGGGCTGGCTATGGCTACACCTTC.

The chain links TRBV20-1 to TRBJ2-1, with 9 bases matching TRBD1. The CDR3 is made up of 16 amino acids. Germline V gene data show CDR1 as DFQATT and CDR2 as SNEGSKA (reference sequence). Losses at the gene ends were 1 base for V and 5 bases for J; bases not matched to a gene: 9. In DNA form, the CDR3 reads TGCAGTGCTAGAGCTTTAGACAGGGGGGTAAACAATGAGCAGTTCTTC. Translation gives CSARALDRGVNNEQFF.

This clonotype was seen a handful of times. CDR3 nucleotides: TGTGCCAGCAGCGTAGGACAGGGTCAATCCTACGAGCAGTACTTC. This codes for CASSVGQGQSYEQYF. This chain connects TRBV9 to TRBJ2-7, with TRBD1 matching over 7 bases. This CDR3 region has 15 residues. Germline V gives CDR1 SGDLS, CDR2 YYNGEE. Germline trimming cut 0 bases from V and 1 base from J; bases unmatched to any gene: 4.

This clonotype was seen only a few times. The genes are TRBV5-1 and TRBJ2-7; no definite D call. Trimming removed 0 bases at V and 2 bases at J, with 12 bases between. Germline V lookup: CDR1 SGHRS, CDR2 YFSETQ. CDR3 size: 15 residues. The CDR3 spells CASSLAAGSAYEQYF. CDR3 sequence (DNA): TGCGCCAGCAGCTTGGCCGCAGGCAGTGCCTACGAGCAGTACTTC.